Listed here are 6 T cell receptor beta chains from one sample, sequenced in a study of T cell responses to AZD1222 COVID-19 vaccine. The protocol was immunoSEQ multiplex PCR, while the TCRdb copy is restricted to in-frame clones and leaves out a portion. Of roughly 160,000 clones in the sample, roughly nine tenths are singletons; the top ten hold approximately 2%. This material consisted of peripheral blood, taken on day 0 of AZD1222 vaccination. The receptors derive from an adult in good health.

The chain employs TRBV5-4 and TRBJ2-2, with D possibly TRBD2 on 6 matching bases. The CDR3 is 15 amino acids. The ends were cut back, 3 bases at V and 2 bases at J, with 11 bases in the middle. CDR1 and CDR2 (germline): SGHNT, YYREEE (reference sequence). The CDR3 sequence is CASSWDSLNTGELFF. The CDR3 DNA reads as TGTGCCAGCAGCTGGGACTCCCTAAACACCGGGGAGCTGTTTTTT.

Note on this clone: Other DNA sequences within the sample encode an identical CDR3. The CDR3 protein is CASSSLTGDGYTF. In nucleotides, the CDR3 is TGTGCCAGTAGTAGCCTGACAGGGGACGGCTACACCTTC. This chain joins TRBV19 and TRBJ1-2, with 8 bases that match TRBD1. The junction had 6 bases not matched to a gene; V was cut back by 4 bases and J by 8 bases. CDR1 and CDR2 from the germline V gene are LNHDA and SQIVND (reference sequence). The CDR3 extends over 13 amino acids.

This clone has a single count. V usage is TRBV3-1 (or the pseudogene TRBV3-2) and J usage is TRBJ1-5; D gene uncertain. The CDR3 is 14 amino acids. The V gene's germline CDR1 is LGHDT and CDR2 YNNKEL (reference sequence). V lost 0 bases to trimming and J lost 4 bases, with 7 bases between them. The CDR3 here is CASSQDSRNQPQHF. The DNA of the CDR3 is TGTGCCAGCAGCCAAGATAGCAGGAATCAGCCCCAGCATTTT.

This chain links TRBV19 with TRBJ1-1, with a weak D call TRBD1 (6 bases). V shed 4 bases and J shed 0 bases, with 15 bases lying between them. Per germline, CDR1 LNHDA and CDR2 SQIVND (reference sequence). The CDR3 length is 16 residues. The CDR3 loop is CASSTTGQLMNTEAFF. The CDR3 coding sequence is TGTGCCAGTAGTACTACTGGACAGCTCATGAACACTGAAGCTTTCTTT.

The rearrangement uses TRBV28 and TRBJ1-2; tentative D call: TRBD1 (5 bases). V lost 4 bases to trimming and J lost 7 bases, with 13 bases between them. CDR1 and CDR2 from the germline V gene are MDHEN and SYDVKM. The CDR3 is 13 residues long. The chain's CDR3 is CASSSPGRRGYTF. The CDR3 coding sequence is TGTGCCAGCAGTTCGCCGGGACGGCGTGGCTACACCTTC.

The CDR3: CASSADRGQGEQYF. CDR3 in DNA: TGTGCCAGCAGCGCCGACAGGGGGCAGGGTGAGCAGTACTTC. The chain joins TRBV11-3 to TRBJ2-7; 10 positions agree with TRBD1. V trimming: 5 bases; J trimming: 7 bases; junction bases outside the gene matches: 8. The germline CDR1 and CDR2 sequences are SGHNT and YENEEA. There are 14 residues in the CDR3.